A selection of T cell receptor beta chains follows, all from one sample in a study of blood T cell repertoires in COVID-19. This table comes from immunoSEQ multiplex PCR, and its TCRdb copy is limited to in-frame clones, with some not included. In the table there are around 100,000 clones, 85% to 90% of which are singletons. The specimen sequenced was peripheral blood. These receptors were collected from a woman aged 80 or over with acute or convalescent COVID-19. Each CDR3 is given with its conserved first and last residue. D genes are given only for firm matches. Rows give clone size only sometimes, using once, few, many, or a class for an expanded clone.

- | - | TRBJ2-3 | TRBV4-2 | TGTGCCAGCAGCCAAGATATGGAGGGGGGGCCTGGCACAGATACGCAGTATTTT | CASSQDMEGGPGTDTQYF
- | TRBD1 | TRBJ2-3 | TRBV6-5 | TGTGCCAGCAGGTTATCCGGGACAGCCACAGATACGCAGTATTTT | CASRLSGTATDTQYF
- | TRBD2 | TRBJ2-7 | TRBV7-6 | TGTGCCAGCAGCTTAGCTAGCGGGGGACACTACGAGCAGTACTTC | CASSLASGGHYEQYF
- | - | TRBJ1-6 | TRBV28 | TGTGCCAGCAGCCGGGGAGTTCCTTCACCCCTCCACTTT | CASSRGVPSPLHF
once | - | TRBJ2-3 | TRBV7-9 | TGTGCCAGCAGGGGTCGGACTAGCACAGATACGCAGTATTTT | CASRGRTSTDTQYF
once | TRBD1 | TRBJ2-5 | TRBV5-6 | TGTGCCAGCAGCTTTTTATCGTCCGGGACAGGGCGGGGGAAAGAGACCCAGTACTTC | CASSFLSSGTGRGKETQYF
- | - | TRBJ2-2 | TRBV3-1/TRBV3-2 | TGTGCCAGCAGCCAAGCTGGGCAACGGAACACCGGGGAGCTGTTTTTT | CASSQAGQRNTGELFF
- | TRBD1 | TRBJ2-7 | TRBV12-5 | TGTGCTAGTGGTTTGGTCCCACCCCAGGGGGTCTACGAGCAGTACTTC | CASGLVPPQGVYEQYF
- | TRBD1 | TRBJ2-1 | TRBV5-6 | TGTGCCAGCAGCTTGACAATGGGACAGGGGGTAACCACTTGGTTCTTC | CASSLTMGQGVTTWFF
- | - | TRBJ1-2 | TRBV7-9 | TGTGCCAGCAGCTTAGAGGCCAGGGTGGGGTATGGCTACACCTTC | CASSLEARVGYGYTF
- | - | TRBJ2-5 | TRBV13 | TGTGCCAGCAGCCCCGAGGGGGAGGGGACCCAGTACTTC | CASSPEGEGTQYF
- | TRBD1 | TRBJ2-5 | TRBV3-1/TRBV3-2 | TGTGCCAGCAGCCCGGGACAGGGGGCTTGGGAGACCCAGTACTTC | CASSPGQGAWETQYF
- | TRBD1 | TRBJ1-5 | TRBV6-5 | TGTGCCAGCAGCCCCGGACAGGGCCGCCAGCCCCAGCATTTT | CASSPGQGRQPQHF
- | TRBD1 | TRBJ1-2 | TRBV12-3/TRBV12-4 | TGTGCCAGCAGTTGGGACAGGGGCTACACCTTC | CASSWDRGYTF
- | TRBD2 | TRBJ2-3 | TRBV7-7 | TGTGCCAGCAGCCCGGGACTAGCGGGGGGAACAGATACGCAGTATTTT | CASSPGLAGGTDTQYF
- | TRBD1 | TRBJ1-2 | TRBV11-2 | TGTGCCAGCAGCTCCCAGGGGGCTCGTGGCTACACCTTC | CASSSQGARGYTF
- | TRBD1 | TRBJ2-5 | TRBV10-3 | TGTGCCGTACAGGGGGTTGGAGGGACCCAGTACTTC | CAVQGVGGTQYF
- | - | TRBJ2-7 | TRBV7-8 | TGTGCCAGCAGCACCTATACCTACGCGCAGTACTTC | CASSTYTYAQYF
- | TRBD1 | TRBJ1-5 | TRBV7-6 | TGTGCCAGCAGCTTAGCGGGGACAGGGAATCAGCCCCAGCATTTT | CASSLAGTGNQPQHF
- | - | TRBJ2-7 | TRBV6-1 | TGTGCCAGCAGTGAACTATACAGGGCGGTCTACGAGCAGTACTTC | CASSELYRAVYEQYF
- | TRBD1 | TRBJ2-7 | TRBV6-5 | TGTGCCAGCAGTATGGGACAGAATAGAATACAGTACTTC | CASSMGQNRIQYF
- | - | TRBJ2-3 | TRBV11-2 | TGTGCCAGCAGCTTAGATGGCAGATCCACAGATACGCAGTATTTT | CASSLDGRSTDTQYF
once | - | TRBJ1-2 | TRBV5-6 | TGTGCCAGCAGCCCACAGCTTGACTATGGCTACACCTTC | CASSPQLDYGYTF
- | TRBD1 | TRBJ1-2 | TRBV2 | TGTGCCAGCAGTGGGACAGGCTATGGCTACACCTTC | CASSGTGYGYTF
- | - | TRBJ1-2 | TRBV6-2/TRBV6-3 | TGTGCCAGCAGTGGACAGTATTACAACTATGGCTACACCTTC | CASSGQYYNYGYTF
- | - | TRBJ1-5 | TRBV30 | TGTGCCTGGAGTCCGACAGGACCTAGCAATCAGCCCCAGCATTTT | CAWSPTGPSNQPQHF
- | - | TRBJ1-2 | TRBV5-5 | TGTGCCAGCAGCTTGAAGTCCTGGCCAGGGAACTATGGCTACACCTTC | CASSLKSWPGNYGYTF
- | TRBD1 | TRBJ1-5 | TRBV2 | TGTGCCAGCAGCGTACAGGGGGGGGGTACTCAGCCCCAGCATTTT | CASSVQGGGTQPQHF
- | - | TRBJ1-2 | TRBV19 | TGTGCCAGTAGCCCACGACAGCTTAACTATGGCTACACCTTC | CASSPRQLNYGYTF
- | TRBD2 | TRBJ2-1 | TRBV4-3 | TGCGCCAGCAGCCCTGGGCGAGCGGGGGACTTCTACAATGAGCAGTTCTTC | CASSPGRAGDFYNEQFF
- | - | TRBJ2-7 | TRBV19 | TGTGCCAGTAGTCGGGGGGCCCCCCTCTCCTACGAGCAGTACTTC | CASSRGAPLSYEQYF
- | TRBD1 | TRBJ1-3 | TRBV19 | TGTGCCACCAGACAGGGGGCTCCTGCTGGAAACACCATATATTTT | CATRQGAPAGNTIYF
- | TRBD1 | TRBJ1-4 | TRBV5-1 | TGCGCCAGCAGCTTGGGACAGGGGGCCGATTTAGGTGAAAAACTGTTTTTT | CASSLGQGADLGEKLFF
- | TRBD2 | TRBJ2-7 | TRBV2 | TGTGCCACCGGAAAGGGACTAGCGGGGGCCCTCTCCTACGAGCAGTACTTC | CATGKGLAGALSYEQYF
- | TRBD1 | TRBJ1-6 | TRBV19 | TGTGCCAGTAGTACGACAGGGGAAAATTCACCCCTCCACTTT | CASSTTGENSPLHF
- | - | TRBJ1-2 | TRBV4-3 | TGCGCCAGCAGCCAAGATGTTCCGATTGTTGTGGGACTTCACTATGGCTACACCTTC | CASSQDVPIVVGLHYGYTF
- | - | TRBJ1-1 | TRBV18 | TGTGCCAGCTCACGTGTCAAAAACACTGAAGCTTTCTTT | CASSRVKNTEAFF
- | - | TRBJ1-4 | TRBV20-1 | TGCAGTGCTAGAGATCTTGAAAAACTGTTTTTT | CSARDLEKLFF
few | - | TRBJ1-1 | TRBV29-1 | TGCAGCGTTGAACTCCAGACAGTGAACACTGAAGCTTTCTTT | CSVELQTVNTEAFF
- | TRBD1 | TRBJ2-1 | TRBV18 | TGTGCCAGCTCACTCGGGACAGGGGGTTTACTTGAGCAGTTCTTC | CASSLGTGGLLEQFF
- | TRBD1 | TRBJ2-2 | TRBV9 | TGTGCCAGCGCCGGACAGGGGAGTTATACCGGGGAGCTGTTTTTT | CASAGQGSYTGELFF
- | - | TRBJ2-3 | TRBV6-2/TRBV6-3 | TGTGCCAGCAGTTACCCCTCAGGGGCACCCACAGATACGCAGTATTTT | CASSYPSGAPTDTQYF
- | - | TRBJ1-6 | TRBV28 | TGTGCCAGCAGTTTAGCAGGCGCTAATTCACCCCTCCACTTT | CASSLAGANSPLHF
- | TRBD1 | TRBJ1-5 | TRBV7-9 | TGTGCCAGCAGCCATAGTGGGGTATCAGGGGGTCAGCCCCAGCATTTT | CASSHSGVSGGQPQHF
- | - | TRBJ1-2 | TRBV6-5 | TGTGCCAGCAGTTACAAACAGATAGGCTATGGCTACACCTTC | CASSYKQIGYGYTF
once | TRBD1 | TRBJ2-7 | TRBV4-1 | TGCGCCAGCAGCACACAGGGGGCATCGGGAGAGCAGTACTTC | CASSTQGASGEQYF
- | TRBD1 | TRBJ2-7 | TRBV18 | TGTGCCAGCTCAACCCCGGACAGGAACGCATACTACGAGCAGTACTTC | CASSTPDRNAYYEQYF
- | - | TRBJ1-4 | TRBV7-8 | TGTGCCAGCAGCTTAGCGTCTTGGCTAGGGGCGTACGGTGAAAAACTGTTTTTT | CASSLASWLGAYGEKLFF
once | - | TRBJ1-1 | TRBV24-1 | TGTGCCACCAGTGTCGGTGTGAACACTGAAGCTTTCTTT | CATSVGVNTEAFF
- | - | TRBJ2-1 | TRBV5-6 | TGTGCCAGCAGCCCCCCCACGGGGAAGCTCAATGAGCAGTTCTTC | CASSPPTGKLNEQFF
- | - | TRBJ2-7 | TRBV3-1/TRBV3-2 | TGTGCCAGCAGCGCTGCCGGGAGCTTGCAGTACTTC | CASSAAGSLQYF
- | - | TRBJ2-7 | TRBV2 | TGTGCCAGCAGTGAAGCGCTTCAGGGCATAAGCTCCTACGAGCAGTACTTC | CASSEALQGISSYEQYF
- | - | TRBJ2-5 | TRBV5-1 | TGCGCCAGCAGCCTCGTAGAGACCCAGTACTTC | CASSLVETQYF
- | - | TRBJ1-1 | TRBV2 | TGTGCCAGCAGTGAAGAGGGCAGGGGTAGCACTGAAGCTTTCTTT | CASSEEGRGSTEAFF
once | TRBD1 | TRBJ1-6 | TRBV27 | TGTGCCAGCAGTCCTCTCGACAGGGCAGCAATTAATTCACCCCTCCACTTT | CASSPLDRAAINSPLHF
- | - | TRBJ2-2 | TRBV6-2/TRBV6-3 | TGTGCCAGCAGTTACCGGACAGCTTTGAACACCGGGGAGCTGTTTTTT | CASSYRTALNTGELFF
- | TRBD2 | TRBJ2-7 | TRBV18 | TGTGCCAGCTCACCAACCAGCGGGGGCCCTATGTACGAGCAGTACTTC | CASSPTSGGPMYEQYF
- | - | TRBJ2-3 | TRBV10-3 | TGTGCCATCAGTGAACTCGCAGATACGCAGTATTTT | CAISELADTQYF